These T cell receptor beta chains were read from a single sample in a study of cytomegalovirus exposure and HLA in healthy donors. Here immunoSEQ multiplex PCR was the method, and the copy in TCRdb shows in-frame clones only, minus some. The specimen's table records 120,000 to 150,000 clones. Material: PBMCs. The receptors were gathered from a woman aged 18-35 years in good health and CMV-seronegative. CDR3s include the opening cysteine and the closing phenylalanine or tryptophan.

v_call	j_call	cdr3_aa
TRBV6-5	TRBJ2-7	CASSNTEGAYEQYF
TRBV4-3	TRBJ2-1	CASSPRTSGWSSYNEQFF
TRBV6-5	TRBJ2-1	CASSYSRNEQFF
TRBV5-4	TRBJ2-7	CASSLRRELSYEQYF
TRBV11-3	TRBJ1-5	CASSQREGQPQHF
TRBV19	TRBJ1-1	CASSPETGPMNTEAFF
TRBV7-9	TRBJ2-1	CASSPPGLKIHEQFF
TRBV9	TRBJ2-3	CASSSGLAGFTDTQYF
TRBV9	TRBJ1-2	CASSVGGGDYGYTF
TRBV7-9	TRBJ2-1	CASRQSVNEQFF
TRBV7-3	TRBJ2-5	CASSLFQGVQETQYF
TRBV30	NA	CAWSRVAGVNEQYF
TRBV11-2	TRBJ2-7	CASSSQLEQEQYF
TRBV7-9	TRBJ1-1	CASSFLSYRTEAFF